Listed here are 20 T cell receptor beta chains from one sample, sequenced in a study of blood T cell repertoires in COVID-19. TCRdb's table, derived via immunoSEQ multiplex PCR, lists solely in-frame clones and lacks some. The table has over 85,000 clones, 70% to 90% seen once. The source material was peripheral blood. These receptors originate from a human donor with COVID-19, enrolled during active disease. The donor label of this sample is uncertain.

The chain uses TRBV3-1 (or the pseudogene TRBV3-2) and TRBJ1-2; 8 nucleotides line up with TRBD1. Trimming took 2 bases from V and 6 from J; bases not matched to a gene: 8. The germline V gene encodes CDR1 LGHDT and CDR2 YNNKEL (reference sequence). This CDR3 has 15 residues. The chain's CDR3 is CASSQPGRTGHGYTF. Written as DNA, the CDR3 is TGTGCCAGCAGCCAACCCGGAAGGACAGGGCATGGCTACACCTTC.

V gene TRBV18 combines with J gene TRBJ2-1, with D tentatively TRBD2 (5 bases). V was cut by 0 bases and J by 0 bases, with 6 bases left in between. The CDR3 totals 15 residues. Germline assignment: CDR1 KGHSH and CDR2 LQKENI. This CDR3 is CASSPPSGSYNEQFF. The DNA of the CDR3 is TGTGCCAGCTCACCACCGAGCGGCTCCTACAATGAGCAGTTCTTC.

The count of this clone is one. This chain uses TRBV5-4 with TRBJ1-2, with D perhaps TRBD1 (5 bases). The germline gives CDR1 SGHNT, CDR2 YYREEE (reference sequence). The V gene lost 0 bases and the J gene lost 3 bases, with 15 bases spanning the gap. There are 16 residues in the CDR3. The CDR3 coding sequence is TGTGCCAGCAGCTTGGGGGGGGTGACCGGATACTATGGCTACACCTTC. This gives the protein CASSLGGVTGYYGYTF.

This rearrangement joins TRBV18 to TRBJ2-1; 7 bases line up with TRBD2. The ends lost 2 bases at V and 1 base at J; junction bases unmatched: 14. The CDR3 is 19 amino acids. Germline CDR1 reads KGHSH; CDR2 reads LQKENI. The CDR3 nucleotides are TGTGCCAGCTCACCAAATGGGGCCCGGGGGGAAAGGTCCTACAATGAGCAGTTCTTC. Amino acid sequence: CASSPNGARGERSYNEQFF.

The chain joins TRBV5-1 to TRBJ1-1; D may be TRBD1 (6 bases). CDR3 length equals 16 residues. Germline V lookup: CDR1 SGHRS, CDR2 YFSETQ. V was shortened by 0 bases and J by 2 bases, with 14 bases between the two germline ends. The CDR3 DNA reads TGCGCCAGCAGCTTGGCCATTCTGGACAGTAACACTGAAGCTTTCTTT. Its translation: CASSLAILDSNTEAFF.

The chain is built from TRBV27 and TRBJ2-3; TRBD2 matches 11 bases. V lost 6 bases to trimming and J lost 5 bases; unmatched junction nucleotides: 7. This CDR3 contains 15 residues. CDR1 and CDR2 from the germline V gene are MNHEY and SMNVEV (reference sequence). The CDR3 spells CASRLSGGAGDTQYF. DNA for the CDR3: TGTGCCAGCAGGCTTAGCGGGGGGGCGGGAGATACGCAGTATTTT.

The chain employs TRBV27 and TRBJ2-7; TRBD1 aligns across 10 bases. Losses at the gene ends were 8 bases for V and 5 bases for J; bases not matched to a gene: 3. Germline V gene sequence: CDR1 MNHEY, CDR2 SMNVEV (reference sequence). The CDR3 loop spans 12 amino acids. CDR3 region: CASRQGANEQYF. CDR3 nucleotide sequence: TGTGCCAGCCGACAGGGGGCGAACGAGCAGTACTTC.

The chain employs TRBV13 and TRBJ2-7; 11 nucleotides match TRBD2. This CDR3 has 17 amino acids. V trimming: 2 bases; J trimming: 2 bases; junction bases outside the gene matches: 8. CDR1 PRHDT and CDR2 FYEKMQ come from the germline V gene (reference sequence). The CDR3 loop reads CASSLSPGLAVTYEQYF. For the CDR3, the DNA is TGTGCCAGCAGCTTATCCCCGGGACTAGCGGTTACCTACGAGCAGTACTTC.

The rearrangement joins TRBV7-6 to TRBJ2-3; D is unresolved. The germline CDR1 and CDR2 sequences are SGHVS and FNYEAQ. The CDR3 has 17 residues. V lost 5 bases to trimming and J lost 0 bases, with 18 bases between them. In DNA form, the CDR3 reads TGTGCCAGCAGCCCTCTCCTTGGCGGAATTAGCACAGATACGCAGTATTTT. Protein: CASSPLLGGISTDTQYF.

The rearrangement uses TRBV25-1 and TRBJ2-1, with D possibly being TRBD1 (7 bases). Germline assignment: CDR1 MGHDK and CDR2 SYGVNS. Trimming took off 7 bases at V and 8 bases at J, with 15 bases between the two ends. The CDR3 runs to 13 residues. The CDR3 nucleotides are TGTGCCAGCACGGAGGGGGCTATGGATGAGCAGTTCTTC. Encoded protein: CASTEGAMDEQFF. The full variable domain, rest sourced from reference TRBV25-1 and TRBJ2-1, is EADIYQTPRYLVIGTGKKITLECSQTMGHDKMYWYQQDPGMELHLIHYSYGVNSTEKGDLSSESTVSRIRTEHFPLTLESARPSHTSQYLCASTEGAMDEQFFGPGTRLTVL.

CDR3 sequence (DNA): TGTGCCAGCAGTCCCAACTACTATGGCTACACCTTC. Protein: CASSPNYYGYTF. The V gene is TRBV12-3 or TRBV12-4, the J gene TRBJ1-2; D not certain. Trimming cost V 5 bases and J 3 bases, with 7 bases left between them. The CDR3 runs 12 residues.

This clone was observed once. Here the CDR3 DNA reads TGTGCCAGCAGCCAAGGGGGACAGCTTTACAATGAGCAGTTCTTC. This encodes CASSQGGQLYNEQFF. The J gene is TRBJ2-1, the V gene TRBV3-1 (or the pseudogene TRBV3-2), with 7 bases fitting TRBD1. From germline, CDR1 is LGHDT and CDR2 YNNKEL (reference sequence). The CDR3 is 15 amino acids. With V trimmed by 1 base and J by 4 bases, 4 bases remained unmatched.

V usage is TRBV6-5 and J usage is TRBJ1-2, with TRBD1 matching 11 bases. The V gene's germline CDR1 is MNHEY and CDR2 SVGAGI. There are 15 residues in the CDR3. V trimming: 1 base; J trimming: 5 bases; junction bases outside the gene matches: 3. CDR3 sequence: CASSYFRDRGYGYTF. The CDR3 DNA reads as TGTGCCAGCAGTTACTTTCGGGACAGGGGGTATGGCTACACCTTC.

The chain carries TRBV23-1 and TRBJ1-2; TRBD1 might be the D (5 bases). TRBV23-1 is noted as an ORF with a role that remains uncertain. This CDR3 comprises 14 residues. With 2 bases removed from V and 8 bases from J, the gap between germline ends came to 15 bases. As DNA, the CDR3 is TGCGCCAGCAGTCAACCGACAGTCCCTGCCGGCTACACCTTC. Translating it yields CASSQPTVPAGYTF.

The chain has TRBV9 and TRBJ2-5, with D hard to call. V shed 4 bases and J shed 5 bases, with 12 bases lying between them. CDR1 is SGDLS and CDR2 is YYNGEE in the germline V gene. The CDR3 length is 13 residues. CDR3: CASSPSAGETQYF. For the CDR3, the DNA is TGTGCCAGCAGCCCCTCAGCCGGGGAGACCCAGTACTTC.

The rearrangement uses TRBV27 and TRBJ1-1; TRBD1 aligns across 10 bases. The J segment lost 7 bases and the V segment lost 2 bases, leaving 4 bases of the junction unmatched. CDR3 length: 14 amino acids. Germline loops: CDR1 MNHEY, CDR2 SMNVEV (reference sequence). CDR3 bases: TGTGCCAGCAGTTTAAGACAGGGGGCGGGTGAAGCTTTCTTT. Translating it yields CASSLRQGAGEAFF.

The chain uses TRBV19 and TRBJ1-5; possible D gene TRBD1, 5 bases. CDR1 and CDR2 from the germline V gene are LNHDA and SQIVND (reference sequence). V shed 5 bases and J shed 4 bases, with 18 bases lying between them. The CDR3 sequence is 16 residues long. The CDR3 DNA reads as TGTGCCAGTAGTTCTAAAAGGGGAGGGAGAAATCAGCCCCAGCATTTT. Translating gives CASSSKRGGRNQPQHF.

CDR3 in amino acids: CASSSQTQGNYGYTF. Here the CDR3 DNA reads TGTGCCAGCAGCTCACAAACGCAGGGGAACTATGGCTACACCTTC. The V gene is TRBV9, the J gene TRBJ1-2, with D possibly matching TRBD1 (6 bases). The length of the CDR3 is 15 residues. Trimming took 4 bases from V and 2 from J, leaving 15 bases between them. Germline V gene data show CDR1 as SGDLS and CDR2 as YYNGEE.

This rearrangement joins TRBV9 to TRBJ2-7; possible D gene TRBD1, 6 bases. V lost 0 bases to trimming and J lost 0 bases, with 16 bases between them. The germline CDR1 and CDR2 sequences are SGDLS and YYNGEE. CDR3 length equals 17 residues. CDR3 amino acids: CASSVGLGTTSSYEQYF. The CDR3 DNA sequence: TGTGCCAGCAGCGTAGGATTAGGGACAACAAGCTCCTACGAGCAGTACTTC.

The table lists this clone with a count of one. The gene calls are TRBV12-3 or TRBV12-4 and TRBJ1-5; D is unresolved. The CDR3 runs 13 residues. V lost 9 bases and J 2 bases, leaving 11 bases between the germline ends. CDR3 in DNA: TGTGCCAGTCAGTGGGGAGGCAATCAGCCCCAGCATTTT. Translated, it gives CASQWGGNQPQHF.